This entry lists 18 T cell receptor beta chains sequenced from one sample in a study of OX40 agonist ivuxolimab in advanced cancers. The method was immunoSEQ multiplex PCR; TCRdb's version includes in-frame clones alone and lacks a portion of them. The sample shows 80,000 to 100,000 clones, around 94% of them seen only once. Sequencing was performed on CD4+ or CD8+ T cells sorted from blood, taken in a trial of the OX40 agonist ivuxolimab. The origin of the receptors is an adult with an advanced solid tumor such as melanoma, head and neck, liver or kidney cancer.

CDR3 protein: CASSLAWPREGYNEQFF. The CDR3 DNA follows: TGTGCCAGCAGCCTGGCCTGGCCGCGGGAGGGGTACAATGAGCAGTTCTTC. The chain links TRBV5-8 to TRBJ2-1; 9 nucleotides line up with TRBD2. V lost 4 bases and J lost 4; bases outside the gene matches: 12. The germline V gene has CDR1 SGHTS and CDR2 YDEGEE. The CDR3 is 17 residues long.

CDR3 residues: CSVEGELDRGLYNEQFF. Here the CDR3 DNA reads TGCAGCGTTGAAGGAGAATTGGACAGGGGTTTATACAATGAGCAGTTCTTC. The chain uses TRBV29-1 and TRBJ2-1, with 9 bases matching TRBD1. This CDR3 comprises 17 residues. CDR1 SQVTM and CDR2 ANQGSEA come from the germline V gene. J lost 4 bases, V lost 1 base, and 11 bases had no gene match.

The sample holds one count of this clone. The chain has TRBV9 and TRBJ2-6; D is unclear. V gave up 0 bases and J gave up 1 base, with 5 bases separating them. The CDR3 extends over 15 amino acids. Germline V gene data show CDR1 as SGDLS and CDR2 as YYNGEE. Here the CDR3 reads CASSVGRSGANVLTF. The CDR3 DNA follows: TGTGCCAGCAGCGTAGGCCGGTCTGGGGCCAACGTCCTGACTTTC.

V is TRBV29-1 and J is TRBJ2-7; 7 positions agree with TRBD1. Trimming took 6 bases from V and 2 from J; bases not matched to a gene: 7. CDR1 is SQVTM, CDR2 ANQGSEA, per germline. CDR3 length equals 13 residues. Here the CDR3 reads CSVATGIAYEQYF. Written as DNA, the CDR3 is TGCAGCGTCGCGACAGGGATAGCCTACGAGCAGTACTTC.

The genes are TRBV28 and TRBJ2-1, with a weak D call TRBD1 (6 bases). The germline gives CDR1 MDHEN, CDR2 SYDVKM. This CDR3 spans 16 amino acids. V lost 7 bases, J lost 5 bases, and 21 bases lay in between. CDR3 loop: CASTTPTGPGNNEQFF. CDR3 coding DNA: TGTGCCAGCACCACCCCTACAGGGCCAGGGAACAATGAGCAGTTCTTC.

Here the CDR3 DNA reads TGTGCCAGCAGACCGACAGGGGGCGGTGAGCAGTACTTC. Its protein product is CASRPTGGGEQYF. This chain uses TRBV2 with TRBJ2-7; 10 bases agree with TRBD1. Germline values: CDR1 SNHLY, CDR2 FYNNEI. Trimming removed 6 bases from V and 7 bases from J; junction bases left unmatched: 6. The CDR3 totals 13 residues.

V usage is TRBV6-1 and J usage is TRBJ1-2; D unclear. CDR1 is MNHNS, CDR2 SASEGT, per germline. The CDR3 is 12 amino acids. The V and J ends lost 4 bases and 7 bases respectively, with 10 bases between them. The CDR3 region is CASSVYRRGYTF. CDR3 bases: TGTGCCAGCAGTGTCTACAGACGTGGCTACACCTTC.

The rearrangement joins TRBV7-7 to TRBJ2-5; D unclear. From germline, CDR1 is SSHAT and CDR2 FNYEAQ (reference sequence). Trimming cost V 1 base and J 3 bases, with 6 bases left between them. The CDR3 length is 13 residues. CDR3 nucleotides: TGTGCCAGCAGCTTAGGCACAGAAGAGACCCAGTACTTC. This translates into CASSLGTEETQYF.

The DNA of the CDR3 is TGTGCCAGCAATCCACCGGGACGGCCGAATTCACCCCTCCACTTT. It encodes CASNPPGRPNSPLHF. The chain combines TRBV28 with TRBJ1-6, with TRBD1 as a possible D gene (5 bases). The germline CDR1 and CDR2 sequences are MDHEN and SYDVKM. V was pared by 7 bases and J by 7 bases, with 17 bases between. The CDR3 extends over 15 amino acids.

The chain combines TRBV9 with TRBJ1-6; possibly TRBD1 for D (6 bases). The CDR3 is made up of 16 amino acids. V was trimmed by 0 bases and J by 7 bases, leaving 14 bases between them. Germline values: CDR1 SGDLS, CDR2 YYNGEE. For the CDR3, the DNA is TGTGCCAGCAGCGTAGCTGTGGGGGCGCGAAATTCACCCCTCCACTTT. It encodes CASSVAVGARNSPLHF. Drawing the rest from reference TRBV9 and TRBJ1-6, the complete variable domain is DSGVTQTPKHLITATGQRVTLRCSPRSGDLSVYWYQQSLDQGLQFLIQYYNGEERAKGNILERFSAQQFPDLHSELNLSSLELGDSALYFCASSVAVGARNSPLHFGNGTRLTVT.

The V gene is TRBV9, the J gene TRBJ1-2; TRBD1 agrees at 9 bases. Germline V lookup: CDR1 SGDLS, CDR2 YYNGEE. CDR3 length: 14 amino acids. With 2 bases clipped from V and 2 bases from J, the junction kept 1 base outside the gene matches. CDR3 residues: CASSVGQGNYGYTF. In nucleotides, the CDR3 is TGTGCCAGCAGCGTTGGACAGGGGAACTATGGCTACACCTTC.

The chain recombines TRBV27 with TRBJ2-1, with TRBD2 matching over 9 bases. The CDR3 runs 16 residues. V lost 2 bases and J lost 6; bases outside the gene matches: 8. The germline V gene has CDR1 MNHEY and CDR2 SMNVEV (reference sequence). CDR3 loop: CASSLLWREGRNEQFF. The DNA of the CDR3 is TGTGCCAGCAGTTTACTTTGGCGGGAGGGCCGCAATGAGCAGTTCTTC.

The chain has TRBV19 and TRBJ2-5; tentative D call: TRBD1 (5 bases). The CDR3 contains 14 residues. V lost 4 bases to trimming and J lost 4 bases, with 13 bases between them. Germline V gene sequence: CDR1 LNHDA, CDR2 SQIVND (reference sequence). As DNA, the CDR3 is TGTGCCAGTAGTAAGCGACAGTGGGCAGAGACCCAGTACTTC. It yields the protein CASSKRQWAETQYF.

The chain links TRBV12-5 to TRBJ1-1; D is unclear. The CDR3 loop spans 15 amino acids. The germline V gene has CDR1 LGHNT and CDR2 FRNRAP. V lost 2 bases to trimming and J lost 4 bases, with 14 bases between them. CDR3 sequence reads: CASGLSPAGPTEAFF. The CDR3 nucleotides read TGTGCTAGTGGTTTGTCCCCCGCCGGACCCACTGAAGCTTTCTTT.

The chain has TRBV19 and TRBJ1-1, with D possibly TRBD1 on 6 matching bases. CDR1 and CDR2 (germline): LNHDA, SQIVND (reference sequence). Trimming took off 1 base at V and 1 base at J, with 13 bases between the two ends. The CDR3 covers 16 residues. This chain's CDR3 is CASSIGGGITNTEAFF. In DNA, the CDR3 is TGTGCCAGTAGTATAGGAGGGGGAATAACGAACACTGAAGCTTTCTTT.

The chain joins TRBV15 to TRBJ1-4; a weak D match, TRBD1 (5 bases). Germline CDR1 is LNHNV and CDR2 is YYDKDF (reference sequence). Trimming left V 1 base short and J 2 bases short, with 5 bases between. The CDR3 consists of 14 residues. This CDR3 is CATSRGGTNEKLFF. In nucleotides, the CDR3 is TGTGCCACCAGCAGAGGGGGCACTAATGAAAAACTGTTTTTT.

The chain has TRBV4-3 and TRBJ2-2; weak D call: TRBD1 (6 bases). Germline assignment: CDR1 LGHNA and CDR2 YSLEER. The length of the CDR3 is 16 residues. Trimming took 5 bases from V and 0 from J, leaving 13 bases between them. The CDR3 region has the DNA TGCGCCAGCAGCGCAGGGACATCCGCGAACACCGGGGAGCTGTTTTTT. This codes for CASSAGTSANTGELFF.

The rearrangement uses TRBV6-5 and TRBJ1-1, with D maybe TRBD1 (5 bases). V was clipped by 6 bases and J by 4 bases, with 12 bases between them. Germline V gene sequence: CDR1 MNHEY, CDR2 SVGAGI. The CDR3 runs to 13 residues. In nucleotides, the CDR3 is TGTGCCAGCAGCCCCCGGGGCCGCACTGAAGCTTTCTTT. Protein product: CASSPRGRTEAFF.